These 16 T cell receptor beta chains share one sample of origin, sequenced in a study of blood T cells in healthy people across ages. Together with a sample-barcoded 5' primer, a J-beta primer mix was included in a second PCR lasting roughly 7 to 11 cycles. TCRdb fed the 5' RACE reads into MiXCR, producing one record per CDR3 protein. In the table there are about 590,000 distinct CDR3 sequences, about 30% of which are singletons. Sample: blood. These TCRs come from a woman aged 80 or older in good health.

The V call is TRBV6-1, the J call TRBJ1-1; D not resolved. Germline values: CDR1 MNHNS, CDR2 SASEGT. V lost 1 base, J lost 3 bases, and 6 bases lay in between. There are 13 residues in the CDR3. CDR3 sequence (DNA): TGTGCCAGCAGTGAAGAACCGGACACTGAAGCTTTCTTT. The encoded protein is CASSEEPDTEAFF.

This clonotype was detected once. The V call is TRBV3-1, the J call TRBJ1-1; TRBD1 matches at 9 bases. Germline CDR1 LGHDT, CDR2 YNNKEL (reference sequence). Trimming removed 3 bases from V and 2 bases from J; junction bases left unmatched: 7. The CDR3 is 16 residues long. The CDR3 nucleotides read TGTGCCAGCAGCCAGTCCACAGGGGGCGCAAACACTGAAGCTTTCTTT. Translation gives CASSQSTGGANTEAFF.

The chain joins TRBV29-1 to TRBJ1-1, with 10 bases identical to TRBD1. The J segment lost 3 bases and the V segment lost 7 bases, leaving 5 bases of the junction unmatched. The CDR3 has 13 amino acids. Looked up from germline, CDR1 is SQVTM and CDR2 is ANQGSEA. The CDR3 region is CSGGQGGHTEAFF. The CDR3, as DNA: TGCAGCGGTGGACAGGGGGGGCACACTGAAGCTTTCTTT.

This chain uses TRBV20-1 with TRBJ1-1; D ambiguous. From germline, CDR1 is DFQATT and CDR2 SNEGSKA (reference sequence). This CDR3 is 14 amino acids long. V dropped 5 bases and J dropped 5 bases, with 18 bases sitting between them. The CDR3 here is CSAGIQVGATEAFF. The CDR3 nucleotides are TGCAGTGCTGGCATCCAGGTCGGAGCGACTGAAGCTTTCTTT.

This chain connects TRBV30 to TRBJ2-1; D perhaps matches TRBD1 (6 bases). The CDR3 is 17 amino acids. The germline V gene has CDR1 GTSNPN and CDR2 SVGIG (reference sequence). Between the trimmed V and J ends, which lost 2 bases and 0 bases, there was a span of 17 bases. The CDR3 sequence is CAWSLYGQTSSYNEQFF. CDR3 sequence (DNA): TGTGCCTGGAGTCTCTACGGACAGACGAGCTCCTACAATGAGCAGTTCTTC.

This chain's CDR3 is CATGGSRNQPQHF. The CDR3 DNA is TGTGCCACCGGAGGGAGCAGGAATCAGCCCCAGCATTTT. The chain combines TRBV28 with TRBJ1-5; no clear D. Looked up from germline, CDR1 is MDHEN and CDR2 is SYDVKM. V lost 10 bases to trimming and J lost 4 bases, with 14 bases between them. The CDR3 spans 13 residues.

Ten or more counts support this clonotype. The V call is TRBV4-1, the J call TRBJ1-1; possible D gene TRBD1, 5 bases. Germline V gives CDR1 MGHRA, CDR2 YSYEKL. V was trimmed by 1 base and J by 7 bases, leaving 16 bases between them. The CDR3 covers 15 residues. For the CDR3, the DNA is TGCGCCAGCAGCCAAGGGACACCTAACCCCAATGAAGCTTTCTTT. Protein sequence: CASSQGTPNPNEAFF.

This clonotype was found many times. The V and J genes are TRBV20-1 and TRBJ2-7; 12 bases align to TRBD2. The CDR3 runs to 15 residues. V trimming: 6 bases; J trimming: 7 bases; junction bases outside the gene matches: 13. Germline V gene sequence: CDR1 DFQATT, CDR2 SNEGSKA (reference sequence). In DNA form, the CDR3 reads TGCAGTGCGACAGGGACTAGCGGGCGCCGGGGAGAGCAGTACTTC. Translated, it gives CSATGTSGRRGEQYF.

CDR3 sequence reads: CSATQDRFPTYEQYF. CDR3 bases: TGCAGTGCTACCCAGGACAGGTTCCCTACCTACGAGCAGTACTTC. V gene TRBV20-1 combines with J gene TRBJ2-7, with TRBD1 matching 7 bases. CDR3 length: 15 residues. Germline CDR1 is DFQATT and CDR2 is SNEGSKA (reference sequence). J lost 2 bases, V lost 4 bases, and 11 bases had no gene match.

The CDR3 here is CASSYSRTGDRSGNTIYF. The CDR3 nucleotides are TGTGCCAGCAGTTACTCCAGGACAGGGGACCGCTCTGGAAACACCATATATTTT. The gene calls are TRBV6-5 and TRBJ1-3; TRBD1 aligns across 9 bases. Germline V gene lookup returns CDR1 MNHEY and CDR2 SVGAGI. The J segment lost 0 bases and the V segment lost 0 bases, leaving 6 bases of the junction unmatched. The CDR3 totals 18 residues.

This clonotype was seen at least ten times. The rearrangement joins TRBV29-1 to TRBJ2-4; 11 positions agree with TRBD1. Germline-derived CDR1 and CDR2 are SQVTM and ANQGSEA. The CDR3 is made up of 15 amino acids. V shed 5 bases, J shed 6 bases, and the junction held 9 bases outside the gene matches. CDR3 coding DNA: TGCAGCGTTCAACCTGGACAGGGGGCGGCAAACATTCAGTACTTC. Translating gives CSVQPGQGAANIQYF.

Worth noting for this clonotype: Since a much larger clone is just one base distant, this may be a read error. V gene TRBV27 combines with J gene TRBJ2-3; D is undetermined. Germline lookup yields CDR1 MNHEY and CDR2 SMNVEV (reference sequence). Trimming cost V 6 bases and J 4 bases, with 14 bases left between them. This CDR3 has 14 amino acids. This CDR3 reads CASRSYFTADTQYF. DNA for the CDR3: TGTGCCAGCAGGTCCTATTTCACAGCAGATACGCAGTATTTT.

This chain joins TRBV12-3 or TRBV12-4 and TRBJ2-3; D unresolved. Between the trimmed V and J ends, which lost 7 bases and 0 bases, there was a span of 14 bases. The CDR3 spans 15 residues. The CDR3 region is CASTPGSASTDTQYF. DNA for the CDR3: TGTGCCAGCACCCCCGGGTCGGCTAGCACAGATACGCAGTATTTT.

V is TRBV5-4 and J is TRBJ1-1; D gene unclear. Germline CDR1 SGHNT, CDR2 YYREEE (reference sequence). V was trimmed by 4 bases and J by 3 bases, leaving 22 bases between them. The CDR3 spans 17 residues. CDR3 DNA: TGTGCCAGCAGCCAGGTCGGAGACCCCCTGAGAGACACTGAAGCTTTCTTT. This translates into CASSQVGDPLRDTEAFF.

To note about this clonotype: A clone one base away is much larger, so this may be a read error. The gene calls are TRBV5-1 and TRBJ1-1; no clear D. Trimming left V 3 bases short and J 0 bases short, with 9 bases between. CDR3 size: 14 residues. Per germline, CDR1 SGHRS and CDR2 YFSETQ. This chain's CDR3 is CASSWSLMNTEAFF. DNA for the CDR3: TGCGCCAGCAGCTGGTCGCTTATGAACACTGAAGCTTTCTTT.

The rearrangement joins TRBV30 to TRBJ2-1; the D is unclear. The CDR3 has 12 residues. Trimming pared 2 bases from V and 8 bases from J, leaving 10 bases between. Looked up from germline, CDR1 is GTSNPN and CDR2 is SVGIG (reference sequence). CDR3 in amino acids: CAWSFNWDEQFF. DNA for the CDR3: TGTGCCTGGAGTTTTAACTGGGATGAGCAGTTCTTC.